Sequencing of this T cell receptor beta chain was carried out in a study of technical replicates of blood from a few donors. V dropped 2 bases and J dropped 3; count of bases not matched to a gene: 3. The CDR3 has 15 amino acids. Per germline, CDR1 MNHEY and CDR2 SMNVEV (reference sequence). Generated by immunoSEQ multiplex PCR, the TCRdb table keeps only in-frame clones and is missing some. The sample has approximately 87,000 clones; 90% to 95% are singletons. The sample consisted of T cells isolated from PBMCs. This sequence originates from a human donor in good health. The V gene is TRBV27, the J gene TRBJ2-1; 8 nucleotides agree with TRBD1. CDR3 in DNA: TGTGCCAGCAGTTTAGGACAGGGCATCTACAATGAGCAGTTCTTC. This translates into CASSLGQGIYNEQFF.